This T cell receptor (beta chain) was sequenced in a study of blood T cells in healthy people across ages. A second PCR of 7 to 11 cycles used a sample-barcoded 5' primer and a J-beta primer mix. Each cDNA molecule, via a template-switch adaptor with 12 random nucleotides, was tagged. In TCRdb, the 5' RACE reads were re-called with MiXCR into one record per CDR3 protein. The table lists 850,000 to 1,000,000 distinct CDR3 sequences, 45% to 60% of them singletons. With each sample, at least 6 micrograms of total RNA were extracted. V trimming: 5 bases; J trimming: 1 base; junction bases outside the gene matches: 5. CDR1 is SGHTA, CDR2 FQGNSA, per germline. This CDR3 spans 15 amino acids.

Sequencing was carried out using blood. The sequence came from a woman aged 55-75 years in good health. This chain joins TRBV7-2 and TRBJ2-3; TRBD1 matches 8 bases. The DNA for the CDR3 is TGTGCCAGCAGCCCCCAGACAGGGGGCACAGATACGCAGTATTTT. Protein: CASSPQTGGTDTQYF.